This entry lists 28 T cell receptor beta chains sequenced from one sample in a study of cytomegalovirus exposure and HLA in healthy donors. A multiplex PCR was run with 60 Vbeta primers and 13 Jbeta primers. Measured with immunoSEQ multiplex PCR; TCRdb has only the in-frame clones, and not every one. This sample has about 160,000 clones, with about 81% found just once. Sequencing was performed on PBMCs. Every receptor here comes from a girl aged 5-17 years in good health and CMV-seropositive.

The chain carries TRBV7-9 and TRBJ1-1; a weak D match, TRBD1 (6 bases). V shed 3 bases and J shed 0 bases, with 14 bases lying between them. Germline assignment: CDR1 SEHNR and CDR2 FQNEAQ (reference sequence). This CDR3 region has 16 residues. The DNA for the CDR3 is TGTGCCAGCAGCTTGCTGACAGGACTTTTGAACACTGAAGCTTTCTTT. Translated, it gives CASSLLTGLLNTEAFF.

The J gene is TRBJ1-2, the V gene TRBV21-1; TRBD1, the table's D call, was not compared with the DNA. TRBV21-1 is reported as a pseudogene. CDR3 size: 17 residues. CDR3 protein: CASSKGKQGTGNYGYTF. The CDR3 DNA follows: TGTGCCAGCAGCAAAGGCAAACAGGGCACGGGTAACTATGGCTACACCTTC.

The DNA of the CDR3 is TGCGCCAGCAGCGTAGACAGGGGCGGCTATGGCTACACCTTC. As protein: CASSVDRGGYGYTF. The gene calls are TRBV5-1 and TRBJ1-2, with 8 bases identical to TRBD1. The V gene's germline CDR1 is SGHRS and CDR2 YFSETQ. This CDR3 region has 14 residues. The V gene end was trimmed by 4 bases and the J gene end by 4 bases; junction bases not matched to a gene: 6.

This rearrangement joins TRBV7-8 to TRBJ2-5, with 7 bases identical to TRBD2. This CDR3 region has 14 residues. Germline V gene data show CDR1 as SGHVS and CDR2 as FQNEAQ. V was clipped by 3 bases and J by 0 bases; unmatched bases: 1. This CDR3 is CASSLGGNQETQYF. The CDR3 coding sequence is TGTGCCAGCAGCTTGGGGGGGAACCAAGAGACCCAGTACTTC.

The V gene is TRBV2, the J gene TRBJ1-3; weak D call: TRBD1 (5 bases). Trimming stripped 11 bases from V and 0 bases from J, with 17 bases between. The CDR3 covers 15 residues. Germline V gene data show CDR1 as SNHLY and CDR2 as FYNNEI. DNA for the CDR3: TGTGCCTCCCGCCCAGGGACTAACTCTGGAAACACCATATATTTT. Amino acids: CASRPGTNSGNTIYF.

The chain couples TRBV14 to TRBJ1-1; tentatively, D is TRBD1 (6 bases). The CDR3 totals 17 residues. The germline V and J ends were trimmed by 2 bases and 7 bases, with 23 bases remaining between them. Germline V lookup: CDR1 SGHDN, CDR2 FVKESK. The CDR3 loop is CASSQLRLGQRRSEAFF. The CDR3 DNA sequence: TGTGCCAGCAGCCAACTGCGGCTAGGACAGCGCAGGAGTGAAGCTTTCTTT.

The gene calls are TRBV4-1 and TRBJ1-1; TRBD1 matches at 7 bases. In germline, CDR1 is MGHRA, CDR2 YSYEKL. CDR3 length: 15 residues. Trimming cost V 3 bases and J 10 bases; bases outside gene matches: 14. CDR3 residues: CASSHAPGTATGAFF. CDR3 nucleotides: TGCGCCAGCAGCCATGCTCCCGGGACAGCCACAGGAGCTTTCTTT.

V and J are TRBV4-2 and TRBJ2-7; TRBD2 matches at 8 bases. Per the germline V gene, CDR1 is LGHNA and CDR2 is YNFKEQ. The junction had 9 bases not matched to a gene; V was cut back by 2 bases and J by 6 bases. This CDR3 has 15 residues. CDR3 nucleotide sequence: TGTGCCAGCAGCCAAAAAGCGGGAGTGGGGAGCGAGCAGTACTTC. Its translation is CASSQKAGVGSEQYF.

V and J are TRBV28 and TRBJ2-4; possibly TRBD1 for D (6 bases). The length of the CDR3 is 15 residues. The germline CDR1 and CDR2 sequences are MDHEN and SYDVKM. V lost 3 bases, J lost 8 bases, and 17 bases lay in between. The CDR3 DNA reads TGTGCCAGCAGTTTGGGCGCGGAAGGGGGAGACATTCAGTACTTC. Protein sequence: CASSLGAEGGDIQYF. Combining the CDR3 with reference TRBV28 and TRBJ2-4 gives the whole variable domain DVKVTQSSRYLVKRTGEKVFLECVQDMDHENMFWYRQDPGLGLRLIYFSYDVKMKEKGDIPEGYSVSREKKERFSLILESASTNQTSMYLCASSLGAEGGDIQYFGAGTRLSVL.

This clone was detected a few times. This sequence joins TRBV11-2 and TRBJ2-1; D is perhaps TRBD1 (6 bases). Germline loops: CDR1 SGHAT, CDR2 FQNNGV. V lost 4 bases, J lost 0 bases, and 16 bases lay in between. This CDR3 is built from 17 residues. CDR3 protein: CASSWGHDIISYNEQFF. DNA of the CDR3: TGTGCCAGCAGCTGGGGACACGATATCATCTCCTACAATGAGCAGTTCTTC.

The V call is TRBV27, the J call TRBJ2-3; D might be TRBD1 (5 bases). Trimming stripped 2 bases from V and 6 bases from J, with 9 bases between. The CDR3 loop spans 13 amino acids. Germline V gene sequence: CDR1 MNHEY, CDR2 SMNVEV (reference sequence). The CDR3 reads CASSLAGRDTQYF. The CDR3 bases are TGTGCCAGCAGTTTAGCAGGGCGGGATACGCAGTATTTT.

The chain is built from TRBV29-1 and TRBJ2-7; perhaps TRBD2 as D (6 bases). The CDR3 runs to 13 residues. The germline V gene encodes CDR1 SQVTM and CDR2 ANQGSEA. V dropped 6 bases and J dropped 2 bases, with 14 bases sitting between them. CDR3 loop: CSVHPGGTYEQYF. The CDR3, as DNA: TGCAGCGTGCATCCTGGAGGGACCTACGAGCAGTACTTC.

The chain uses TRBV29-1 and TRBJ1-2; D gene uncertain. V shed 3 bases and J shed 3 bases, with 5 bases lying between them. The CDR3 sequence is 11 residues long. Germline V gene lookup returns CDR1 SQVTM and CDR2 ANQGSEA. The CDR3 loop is CSVDGHYGYTF. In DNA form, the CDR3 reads TGCAGCGTTGATGGCCACTATGGCTACACCTTC.

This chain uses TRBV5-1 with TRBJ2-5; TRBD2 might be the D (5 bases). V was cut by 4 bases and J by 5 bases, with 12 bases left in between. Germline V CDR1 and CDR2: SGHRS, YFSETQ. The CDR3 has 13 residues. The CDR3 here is CASSEGSGETQYF. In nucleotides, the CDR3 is TGCGCCAGCAGCGAAGGGAGCGGCGAGACCCAGTACTTC.

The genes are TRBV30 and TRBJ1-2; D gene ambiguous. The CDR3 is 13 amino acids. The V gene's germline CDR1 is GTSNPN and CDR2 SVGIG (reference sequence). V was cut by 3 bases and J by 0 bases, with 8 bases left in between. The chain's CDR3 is CAWSTGPNYGYTF. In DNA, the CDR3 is TGTGCCTGGAGCACTGGGCCTAACTATGGCTACACCTTC.

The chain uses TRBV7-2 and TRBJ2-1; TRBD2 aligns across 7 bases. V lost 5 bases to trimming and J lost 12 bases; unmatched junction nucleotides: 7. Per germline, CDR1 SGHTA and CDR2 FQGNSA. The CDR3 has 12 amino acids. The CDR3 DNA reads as TGTGCCAGCAGCAGATCACTAGCGACGCAGTTCTTC. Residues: CASSRSLATQFF. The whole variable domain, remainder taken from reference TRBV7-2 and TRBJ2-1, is GAGVSQSPSNKVTEKGKDVELRCDPISGHTALYWYRQSLGQGLEFLIYFQGNSAPDKSGLPSDRFSAERTGGSVSTLTIQRTQQEDSAVYLCASSRSLATQFFGPGTRLTVL.

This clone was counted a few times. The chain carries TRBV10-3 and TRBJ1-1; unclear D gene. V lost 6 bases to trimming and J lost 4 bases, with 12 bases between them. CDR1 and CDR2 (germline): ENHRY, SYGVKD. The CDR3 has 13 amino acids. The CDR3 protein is CAIRSSRSTEAFF. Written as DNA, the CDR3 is TGTGCCATCAGGTCGAGTCGGAGCACTGAAGCTTTCTTT.

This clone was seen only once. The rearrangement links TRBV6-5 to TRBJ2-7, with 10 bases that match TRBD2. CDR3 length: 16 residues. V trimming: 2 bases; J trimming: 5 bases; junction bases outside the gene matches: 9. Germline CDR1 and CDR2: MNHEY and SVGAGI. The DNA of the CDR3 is TGTGCCAGCAGTTACGTGGTAGCGGGAGGATCAAACGAGCAGTACTTC. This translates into CASSYVVAGGSNEQYF.

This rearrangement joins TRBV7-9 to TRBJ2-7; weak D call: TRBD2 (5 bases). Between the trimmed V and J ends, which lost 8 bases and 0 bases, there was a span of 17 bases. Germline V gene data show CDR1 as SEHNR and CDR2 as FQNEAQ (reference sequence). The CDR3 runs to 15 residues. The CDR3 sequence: CASQPLPGSSYEQYF. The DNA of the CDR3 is TGTGCCAGCCAACCACTCCCGGGGAGCTCCTACGAGCAGTACTTC.

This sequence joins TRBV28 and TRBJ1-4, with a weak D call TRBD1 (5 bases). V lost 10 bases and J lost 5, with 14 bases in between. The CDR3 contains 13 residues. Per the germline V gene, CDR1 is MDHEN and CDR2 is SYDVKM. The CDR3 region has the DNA TGTGCCACCAGAACTCCAGGGAATGAAAAACTGTTTTTT. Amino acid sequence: CATRTPGNEKLFF.

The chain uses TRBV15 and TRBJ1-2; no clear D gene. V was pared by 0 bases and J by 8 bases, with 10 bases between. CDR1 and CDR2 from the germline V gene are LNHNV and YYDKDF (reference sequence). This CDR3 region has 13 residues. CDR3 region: CATSRDLGPGYTF. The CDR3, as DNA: TGTGCCACCAGCAGAGATTTGGGCCCAGGCTACACCTTC.

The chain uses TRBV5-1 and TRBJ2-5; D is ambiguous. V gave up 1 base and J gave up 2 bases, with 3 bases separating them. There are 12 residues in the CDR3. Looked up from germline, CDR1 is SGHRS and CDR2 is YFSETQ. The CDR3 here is CASSLTQETQYF. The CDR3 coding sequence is TGCGCCAGCAGCTTGACTCAAGAGACCCAGTACTTC.

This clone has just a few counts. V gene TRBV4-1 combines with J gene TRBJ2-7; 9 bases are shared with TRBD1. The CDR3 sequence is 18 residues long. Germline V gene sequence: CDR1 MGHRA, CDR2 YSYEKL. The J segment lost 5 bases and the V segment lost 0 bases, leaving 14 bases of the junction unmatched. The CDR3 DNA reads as TGCGCCAGCAGCCAAGATAGTCCAACCGGGACAGGGAGGCACGAGCAGTACTTC. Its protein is CASSQDSPTGTGRHEQYF.

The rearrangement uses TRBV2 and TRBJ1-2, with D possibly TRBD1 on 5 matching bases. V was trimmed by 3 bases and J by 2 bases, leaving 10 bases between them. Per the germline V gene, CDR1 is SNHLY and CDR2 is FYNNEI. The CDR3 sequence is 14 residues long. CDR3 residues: CASSEGGRNYGYTF. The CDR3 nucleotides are TGTGCCAGCAGTGAGGGGGGTCGGAACTATGGCTACACCTTC.

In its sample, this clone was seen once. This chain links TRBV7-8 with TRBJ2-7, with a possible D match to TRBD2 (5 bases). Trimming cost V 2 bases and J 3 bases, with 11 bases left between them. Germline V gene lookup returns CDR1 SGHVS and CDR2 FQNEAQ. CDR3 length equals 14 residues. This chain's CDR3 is CASSLPHGGYEQYF. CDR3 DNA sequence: TGTGCCAGCAGCTTACCCCATGGAGGCTACGAGCAGTACTTC. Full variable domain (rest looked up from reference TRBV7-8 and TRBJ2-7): GAGVSQSPRYKVAKRGQDVALRCDPISGHVSLFWYQQALGQGPEFLTYFQNEAQLDKSGLPSDRFFAERPEGSVSTLKIQRTQQEDSAVYLCASSLPHGGYEQYFGPGTRLTVT.

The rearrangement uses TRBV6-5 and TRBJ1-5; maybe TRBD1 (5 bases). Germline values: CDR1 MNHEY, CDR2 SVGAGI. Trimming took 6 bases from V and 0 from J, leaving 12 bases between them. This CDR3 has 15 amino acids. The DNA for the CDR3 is TGTGCCAGCAGGAGCGGGGCCTATAGCAATCAGCCCCAGCATTTT. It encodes CASRSGAYSNQPQHF.

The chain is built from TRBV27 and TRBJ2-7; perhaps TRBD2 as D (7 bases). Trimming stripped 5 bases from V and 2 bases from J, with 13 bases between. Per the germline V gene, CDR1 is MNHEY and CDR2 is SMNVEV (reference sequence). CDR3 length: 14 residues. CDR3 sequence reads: CASSPRGGAYEQYF. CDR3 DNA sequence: TGTGCCAGCAGTCCGAGGGGGGGGGCCTACGAGCAGTACTTC.

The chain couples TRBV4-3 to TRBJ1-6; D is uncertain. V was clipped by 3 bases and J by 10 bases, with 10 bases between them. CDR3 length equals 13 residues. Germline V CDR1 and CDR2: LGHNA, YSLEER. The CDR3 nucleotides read TGCGCCAGCAGCCAGGCTCAACGATCACCCCTCCACTTT. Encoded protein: CASSQAQRSPLHF.